This section outlines one T cell receptor (beta chain) sequence together with its context. The source of the sample is a study of blood T cell repertoires in COVID-19. The data were produced by immunoSEQ multiplex PCR, yet TCRdb's version contains in-frame clones alone and is incomplete. The data contain more than 90,000 clones, about four fifths of them singletons. This sequence originates from a human donor in a cohort sampled during active COVID-19. Sequencing was done on a sample of peripheral blood.

CDR3 DNA: TGTGCCAGCAGCTTAGCGGTCAGACTGTCGTACCAAGAGACCCAGTACTTC. Encoded protein: CASSLAVRLSYQETQYF. This chain uses TRBV11-2 with TRBJ2-5, with no clear D. Germline V CDR1 and CDR2: SGHAT, FQNNGV. V was shortened by 1 base and J by 0 bases, with 15 bases between the two germline ends. The CDR3 consists of 17 residues.